This TCR beta chain is from a study of early T cells in non-severe SARS-CoV-2 infection. In this sample, this clonotype is medium-sized. Per the germline V gene, CDR1 is SGHTA and CDR2 is FQGNSA. V lost 7 bases, J lost 2 bases, and 9 bases stayed unmatched. The CDR3 runs 16 residues. MiXCR, run by TCRdb on the 5' RACE reads, gives a single entry per CDR3 protein. The table includes tens of thousands of distinct CDR3 sequences, under 6% detected once. Specimen: whole blood. The chain links TRBV7-2 to TRBJ1-3, with TRBD1 matching over 9 bases. This clonotype was sampled from an adult who was a healthcare worker with PCR-confirmed SARS-CoV-2 infection or an uninfected control (not recorded which). The CDR3: CASIRTGARTGNTIYF. The CDR3 coding sequence is TGTGCCAGCATCCGGACAGGGGCGCGGACTGGAAACACCATATATTTT.